Listed below are T cell receptor beta chains from one sample, sequenced in a study of cytomegalovirus exposure and HLA in healthy donors. Sequencing was performed with immunoSEQ multiplex PCR; in TCRdb, only in-frame clones are kept and a portion is missing. The data contain 130,000 or so clones, just under 90% of them singletons. Sequencing input: PBMCs. The receptor set was obtained from a man aged 25-45 years in good health and CMV-seronegative. Each CDR3 is given with its conserved first and last residue. D genes are given only for firm matches. The size field is filled for only some rows; it gives once, few, many or a size class.

>TRBD1|few|TRBJ2-7|TRBV6-5
CASKTGTGIQGEQYF
TGTGCCAGCAAAACCGGGACAGGGATTCAGGGCGAGCAGTACTTC
>TRBD1|-|TRBJ1-6|TRBV5-1
CASSQTGIYNSPLHF
TGCGCCAGCAGCCAGACAGGGATTTATAATTCACCCCTCCACTTT
>TRBD1|-|TRBJ2-5|TRBV5-1
CASSSGQGRETQYF
TGCGCCAGCAGCTCAGGACAGGGGCGAGAGACCCAGTACTTC
>TRBD1|-|TRBJ1-2|TRBV7-9
CASSQRGQGSFKGYTF
TGTGCCAGCAGCCAGCGGGGACAGGGAAGTTTCAAGGGCTACACCTTC
>TRBD1|-|TRBJ2-5|TRBV5-4
CASSSAPGTEIQETQYF
TGTGCCAGCAGTTCAGCTCCTGGGACAGAGATCCAAGAGACCCAGTACTTC
>TRBD1|once|TRBJ2-2|TRBV4-1
CASSPSGGGYTGELFF
TGCGCCAGCAGCCCCTCAGGGGGTGGGTACACCGGGGAGCTGTTTTTT
>-|-|TRBJ2-3|TRBV4-1
CASSQVPGTGRLYSTDTQYF
TGCGCCAGCAGCCAAGTTCCGGGCACGGGAAGATTATATAGCACAGATACGCAGTATTTT
>-|few|TRBJ2-2|TRBV5-4
CASSLVEAGELFF
TGTGCCAGCAGCTTGGTTGAGGCCGGGGAGCTGTTTTTT
>-|-|TRBJ1-1|TRBV19
CASNPRTGLNTEAFF
TGTGCCAGTAATCCTCGTACGGGGTTGAACACTGAAGCTTTCTTT
>-|-|TRBJ1-5|TRBV2
CASGHEQPQHF
TGTGCCAGTGGACATGAGCAGCCCCAGCATTTT
>-|-|TRBJ2-7|TRBV4-1
CASSQDGGRPYEQYF
TGCGCCAGCAGCCAAGATGGGGGCAGGCCCTACGAGCAGTACTTC
>TRBD2|-|TRBJ2-7|TRBV10-3
CAITSPREGTPLEQYF
TGTGCCATCACCTCCCCAAGGGAGGGCACCCCCCTCGAGCAGTACTTC
>-|-|TRBJ2-1|TRBV6-4
CASSVGRGSYNEQFF
TGTGCCAGCAGTGTGGGGAGAGGCTCCTACAATGAGCAGTTCTTC
>-|-|TRBJ1-2|TRBV4-1
CASSQPNRAGSGGYTF
TGCGCCAGCAGCCAGCCAAACAGGGCGGGCTCGGGTGGCTACACCTTC
>-|-|TRBJ2-5|TRBV5-1
CASSLALETQYF
TGCGCCAGCAGCTTGGCCTTGGAGACCCAGTACTTC
>-|once|TRBJ1-1|TRBV18
CASSRRQENTEAFF
TGTGCCAGCTCACGAAGACAGGAAAACACTGAAGCTTTCTTT
>TRBD1|few|TRBJ2-2|TRBV6-4
CASSDGAGGTGELFF
TGTGCCAGCAGTGACGGGGCAGGGGGCACCGGGGAGCTGTTTTTT
>TRBD1|-|TRBJ1-1|TRBV5-1
CASSLAGTGGKAEAFF
TGCGCCAGCAGCTTGGCCGGGACAGGAGGGAAGGCTGAAGCTTTCTTT
>TRBD1|-|TRBJ2-7|TRBV4-1
CASSQVGTGPNEQYF
TGCGCCAGCAGCCAAGTGGGGACAGGGCCCAACGAGCAGTACTTC
>-|-|TRBJ1-2|TRBV18
CASSPRAASDGYTF
TGTGCCAGCTCACCACGTGCGGCATCCGATGGCTACACCTTC
>TRBD1|-|TRBJ2-2|TRBV4-1
CASSEDRANTGELFF
TGCGCCAGCAGCGAGGACAGGGCGAACACCGGGGAGCTGTTTTTT
>-|-|TRBJ2-6|TRBV6-5
CATNRPGANVLTF
TGTGCCACTAACAGGCCTGGGGCCAACGTCCTGACTTTC
>-|-|TRBJ2-7|TRBV19
CASSTSGTKYEQYF
TGTGCCAGTAGCACCTCCGGGACAAAGTACGAGCAGTACTTC
>-|-|TRBJ2-7|TRBV7-2
CASSLGRQNYEQYF
TGTGCCAGCAGCTTAGGGAGGCAGAACTACGAGCAGTACTTC
>-|-|TRBJ1-5|TRBV5-4
CASSLDQGNQPQHF
TGTGCCAGCAGCTTGGACCAGGGCAATCAGCCCCAGCATTTT
>-|-|TRBJ1-2|TRBV12-5
CASGPPVTSYGYTF
TGTGCTAGTGGTCCCCCCGTTACGAGCTATGGCTACACCTTC
>TRBD2|-|TRBJ2-1|TRBV2
CAYRDGGAYNEQFF
TGTGCTTACAGAGACGGGGGGGCCTACAATGAGCAGTTCTTC
>TRBD1|-|TRBJ1-4|TRBV16
CASSQSAWDRTNEKLFF
TGTGCCAGCAGCCAATCCGCCTGGGACAGGACTAATGAAAAACTGTTTTTT
>TRBD1|-|TRBJ1-5|TRBV5-5
CASSEGQLINQPQHF
TGTGCCAGCAGCGAGGGACAGCTAATTAATCAGCCCCAGCATTTT
>TRBD2|once|TRBJ2-1|TRBV5-1
CASSYGTSGGSSYNEQFF
TGCGCCAGCAGCTATGGGACTAGCGGGGGTAGCTCCTACAATGAGCAGTTCTTC
>-|-|TRBJ2-2|TRBV13
CASSTGEGSGGELFF
TGTGCCAGCAGTACCGGGGAAGGGTCCGGCGGGGAGCTGTTTTTT
>-|-|TRBJ2-7|TRBV29-1
CSVGNYEQYF
TGCAGCGTCGGGAACTACGAGCAGTACTTC
>-|-|TRBJ2-7|TRBV27
CASSPQLGFSSYEQYF
TGTGCCAGCAGTCCCCAGCTAGGTTTTAGCTCCTACGAGCAGTACTTC